The following is a T cell receptor beta chain sequence with its context. From germline, CDR1 is MDHEN and CDR2 SYDVKM. Deletions cut 4 bases from V and 1 base from J, with 11 bases between. The CDR3 contains 14 residues. In the authors' methods: Estimation of nucleated cell counts relied on the amplification of reference gene primers. Only in-frame clones appear in the TCRdb table, and some are missing; sequencing was by immunoSEQ multiplex PCR. The V and J calls and the clone size are those of that table, but D and trimming were determined from the DNA. The sample contains around 50,000 clones, approximately 90% of which appear only once. These data originate in a study of blood T cell repertoires in COVID-19. On the study more broadly: Material from acute and convalescent COVID-19 was sourced from the United States, Italy and Spain. In each case, the material was cDNA or gDNA derived from T cells, B-cell-depleted T cells, or PBMCs.

The source of this sequence is a man between 60 and 70 years old with acute or convalescent COVID-19. This chain links TRBV28 with TRBJ2-7, with unresolved D. The specimen sequenced was peripheral blood. CDR3 residues: CASSSARRSYEQYF. The CDR3 DNA reads as TGTGCCAGCAGTTCGGCCAGGCGTTCCTACGAGCAGTACTTC.